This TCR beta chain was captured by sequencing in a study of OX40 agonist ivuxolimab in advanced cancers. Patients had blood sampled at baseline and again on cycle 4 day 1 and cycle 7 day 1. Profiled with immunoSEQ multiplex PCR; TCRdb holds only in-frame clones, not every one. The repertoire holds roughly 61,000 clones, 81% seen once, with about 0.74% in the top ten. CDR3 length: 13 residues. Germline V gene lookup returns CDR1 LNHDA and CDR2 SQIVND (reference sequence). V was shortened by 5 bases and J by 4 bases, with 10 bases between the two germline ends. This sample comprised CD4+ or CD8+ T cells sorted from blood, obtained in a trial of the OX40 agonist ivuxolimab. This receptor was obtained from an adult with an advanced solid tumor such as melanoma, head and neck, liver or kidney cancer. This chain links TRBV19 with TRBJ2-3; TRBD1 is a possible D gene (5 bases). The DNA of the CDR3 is TGTGCCAGTAGTGTTCAGGGATCAGATACGCAGTATTTT. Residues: CASSVQGSDTQYF.